These T cell receptor beta chains were read from a single sample in a study of CD8 T cells in Susac syndrome. TCRdb re-analysed the immunoSEQ multiplex PCR reads in MiXCR, keeping a single row per CDR3 protein. This sample carries more than 150,000 distinct CDR3 sequences, roughly 94% of them seen once, and the ten largest clones take around 0.21%. Sequencing was done on a sample of CD8+ T cells from PBMCs. The receptors derive from a human donor with multiple sclerosis. CDR3s include the opening cysteine and the closing phenylalanine or tryptophan. Fields, in order: CDR3 length, D gene, V gene, J gene, clone size, CDR3 DNA, CDR3 protein. A D gene is named only where the DNA matches it firmly. Not all rows give a size; the values are once, few, many and, for expanded clones, a class.

len: 14; d_gene: .; v_gene: TRBV3-1; j_gene: TRBJ2-7; abundance: .; CDR3nt: TGTGCCAGCAGCCAATATGGGAGCTCCTACGAGCAGTACTTC; CDR3aa: CASSQYGSSYEQYF
len: 15; d_gene: .; v_gene: TRBV24-1; j_gene: TRBJ1-1; abundance: .; CDR3nt: TGTGCCACCAGTGATCCAAGGACCCATGACACTGAAGCTTTCTTT; CDR3aa: CATSDPRTHDTEAFF
len: 14; d_gene: .; v_gene: TRBV9; j_gene: TRBJ2-3; abundance: .; CDR3nt: TGTGCCAGCAGCGTATCGGGCCGCACAGATACGCAGTATTTT; CDR3aa: CASSVSGRTDTQYF
len: 15; d_gene: TRBD1; v_gene: TRBV20-1; j_gene: TRBJ1-1; abundance: .; CDR3nt: TGCAGTGCTTTCAGTCGGACAGGGGGCGGCACTGAAGCTTTCTTT; CDR3aa: CSAFSRTGGGTEAFF
len: 15; d_gene: TRBD1; v_gene: TRBV19; j_gene: TRBJ1-2; abundance: .; CDR3nt: TGTGCCAGTACTCAAGGGACAGGGAACTACTATGGCTACACCTTC; CDR3aa: CASTQGTGNYYGYTF
len: 14; d_gene: .; v_gene: TRBV5-1; j_gene: TRBJ2-2; abundance: .; CDR3nt: TGCGCCAGCAGCGCCCGACAGGTCACCGGGGAGCTGTTTTTT; CDR3aa: CASSARQVTGELFF
len: 16; d_gene: .; v_gene: TRBV12-5; j_gene: TRBJ2-7; abundance: .; CDR3nt: TGTGCTAGTGGTTTGGTAGTGGGGACATACTCCTACGAGCAGTACTTC; CDR3aa: CASGLVVGTYSYEQYF
len: 14; d_gene: TRBD1; v_gene: TRBV7-8; j_gene: TRBJ2-7; abundance: .; CDR3nt: TGTGCCAGCAGCTCAGGGGGCTTTGCCTACGAGCAGTACTTC; CDR3aa: CASSSGGFAYEQYF
len: 13; d_gene: .; v_gene: TRBV30; j_gene: TRBJ1-1; abundance: .; CDR3nt: TGTGCCTGTATAATCAGCCCGAACACTGAAGCTTTCTTT; CDR3aa: CACIISPNTEAFF
len: 14; d_gene: .; v_gene: TRBV9; j_gene: TRBJ1-6; abundance: .; CDR3nt: TGTGCCAGCAGCGAGGGACAACTAAATTCACCCCTCCACTTT; CDR3aa: CASSEGQLNSPLHF
len: 13; d_gene: .; v_gene: TRBV13; j_gene: TRBJ2-5; abundance: .; CDR3nt: TGTGCCAGCAGCTCCCGAATCGGGGAGACCCAGTACTTC; CDR3aa: CASSSRIGETQYF
len: 12; d_gene: TRBD1; v_gene: TRBV7-8; j_gene: TRBJ1-2; abundance: once; CDR3nt: TGTGCCAGCAGCTCGACAGGGACTGGCTACACCTTC; CDR3aa: CASSSTGTGYTF
len: 15; d_gene: TRBD2; v_gene: TRBV5-4; j_gene: TRBJ2-1; abundance: .; CDR3nt: TGTGCCAGCAGCTTTCAGCGGGAGACCCACAATGAGCAGTTCTTC; CDR3aa: CASSFQRETHNEQFF
len: 13; d_gene: .; v_gene: TRBV12-5; j_gene: TRBJ1-6; abundance: .; CDR3nt: TGTGCTAGCAAACAGGGCTGGGGTTCACCCCTCCACTTT; CDR3aa: CASKQGWGSPLHF
len: 12; d_gene: .; v_gene: TRBV14; j_gene: TRBJ2-7; abundance: .; CDR3nt: TGTGCCAGCAGCCAAGAGTGGGATAAGCAGTACTTC; CDR3aa: CASSQEWDKQYF
len: 11; d_gene: .; v_gene: TRBV15; j_gene: TRBJ2-1; abundance: .; CDR3nt: TGTGCCACCAGCTTCGGGGTTTTTCAGTTCTTC; CDR3aa: CATSFGVFQFF
len: 15; d_gene: TRBD2; v_gene: TRBV20-1; j_gene: TRBJ2-1; abundance: once; CDR3nt: TGCAGTGCTAAGGAGACTAGCGGGACCTACAATGAGCAGTTCTTC; CDR3aa: CSAKETSGTYNEQFF
len: 14; d_gene: .; v_gene: TRBV27; j_gene: TRBJ2-2; abundance: .; CDR3nt: TGTGCCAGCAGTTTAAAGTGGGGTACCGGGGAGCTGTTTTTT; CDR3aa: CASSLKWGTGELFF
len: 14; d_gene: .; v_gene: TRBV7-2; j_gene: TRBJ1-6; abundance: .; CDR3nt: TGTGCCAGCAGCCCCGGGGGGGGTGGTTCACCCCTCCACTTT; CDR3aa: CASSPGGGGSPLHF
len: 13; d_gene: .; v_gene: TRBV29-1; j_gene: TRBJ2-3; abundance: .; CDR3nt: TGCAGCGGTTGGGGTTGGGGAACAGATACGCAGTATTTT; CDR3aa: CSGWGWGTDTQYF
len: 14; d_gene: .; v_gene: TRBV9; j_gene: TRBJ1-2; abundance: .; CDR3nt: TGTGCCAGCAGCGTAGGGGGGCGCCTCTATGGCTACACCTTC; CDR3aa: CASSVGGRLYGYTF
len: 16; d_gene: .; v_gene: TRBV20-1; j_gene: TRBJ2-3; abundance: .; CDR3nt: TGCAGTGCTAGAGATCAAAGACTAGAAGGCACAGATACGCAGTATTTT; CDR3aa: CSARDQRLEGTDTQYF
len: 18; d_gene: TRBD2; v_gene: TRBV27; j_gene: TRBJ2-2; abundance: .; CDR3nt: TGTGCCAGCAGTTTCCTGACTAGCGGGGGGGCCCGAGCCGGGGAGCTGTTTTTT; CDR3aa: CASSFLTSGGARAGELFF
len: 15; d_gene: TRBD2; v_gene: TRBV3-1; j_gene: TRBJ2-5; abundance: .; CDR3nt: TGTGCCAGCAGCCAGACCAGCGGGGCTCAAGAGACCCAGTACTTC; CDR3aa: CASSQTSGAQETQYF
len: 13; d_gene: TRBD1; v_gene: TRBV12-5; j_gene: TRBJ2-1; abundance: once; CDR3nt: TGTGCTAGTGTCAGCAGGGGGCACAATGAGCAGTTCTTC; CDR3aa: CASVSRGHNEQFF
len: 15; d_gene: TRBD1; v_gene: TRBV10-3; j_gene: TRBJ2-7; abundance: .; CDR3nt: TGTGCCATCAGTTCCCGGGACAGGAGCTCCTACGAGCAGTACTTC; CDR3aa: CAISSRDRSSYEQYF
len: 16; d_gene: .; v_gene: TRBV7-9; j_gene: TRBJ2-5; abundance: .; CDR3nt: TGTGCCAGCAGCACCCGGGACACGAGACGCCAAGAGACCCAGTACTTC; CDR3aa: CASSTRDTRRQETQYF
len: 18; d_gene: TRBD2; v_gene: TRBV20-1; j_gene: TRBJ2-4; abundance: .; CDR3nt: TGCAGTGCTAGCTTGCTAGCGGGGGGACGGGGAGCCAAAAACATTCAGTACTTC; CDR3aa: CSASLLAGGRGAKNIQYF
len: 14; d_gene: .; v_gene: TRBV9; j_gene: TRBJ1-1; abundance: .; CDR3nt: TGTGCCAGCAGCGTAGCGGAGGGGGGTAGTGAAGCTTTCTTT; CDR3aa: CASSVAEGGSEAFF
len: 16; d_gene: .; v_gene: TRBV20-1; j_gene: TRBJ2-5; abundance: .; CDR3nt: TGCAGTGCTAGAGATATAGTAGTGACAGCTCAAGAGACCCAGTACTTC; CDR3aa: CSARDIVVTAQETQYF
len: 15; d_gene: TRBD2; v_gene: TRBV11-2; j_gene: TRBJ2-1; abundance: .; CDR3nt: TGTGCCAGCAGCTTGGAAGCGGGGCCTTACAATGAGCAGTTCTTC; CDR3aa: CASSLEAGPYNEQFF
len: 11; d_gene: TRBD1; v_gene: TRBV7-9; j_gene: TRBJ2-7; abundance: .; CDR3nt: TGTGCCAGCAGACGGACAGGCGAGCAGTACTTC; CDR3aa: CASRRTGEQYF
len: 12; d_gene: .; v_gene: TRBV20-1; j_gene: TRBJ1-5; abundance: .; CDR3nt: TGCAGTGCTAGGCGACATCATCAGCCCCAGCATTTT; CDR3aa: CSARRHHQPQHF
len: 14; d_gene: .; v_gene: TRBV23-1; j_gene: TRBJ2-5; abundance: .; CDR3nt: TGCGCCAGCAGTCATCTCCGGAGAGAGGAGACCCAGTACTTC; CDR3aa: CASSHLRREETQYF
len: 17; d_gene: .; v_gene: TRBV7-9; j_gene: TRBJ2-1; abundance: .; CDR3nt: TGTGCCAGCAGAGCCACGGTGGGGGCGCACCGGGGGGATGAGCAGTTCTTC; CDR3aa: CASRATVGAHRGDEQFF
len: 12; d_gene: .; v_gene: TRBV6-2/TRBV6-3; j_gene: TRBJ1-1; abundance: .; CDR3nt: TGTGCCAGCACGAGGTTTAACACTGAAGCTTTCTTT; CDR3aa: CASTRFNTEAFF
len: 14; d_gene: TRBD1; v_gene: TRBV5-6; j_gene: TRBJ1-2; abundance: .; CDR3nt: TGTGCCAGCAGCTTGGGGGACAGGGGCTATGGCTACACCTTC; CDR3aa: CASSLGDRGYGYTF
len: 14; d_gene: TRBD1; v_gene: TRBV5-1; j_gene: TRBJ1-1; abundance: .; CDR3nt: TGCGCCAGCAGGCTAGGGGGCACCAACACTGAAGCTTTCTTT; CDR3aa: CASRLGGTNTEAFF
len: 17; d_gene: TRBD2; v_gene: TRBV20-1; j_gene: TRBJ2-1; abundance: .; CDR3nt: TGCAGTGCTAGGACGACTAGCGGGGGATCCACTTACAATGAGCAGTTCTTC; CDR3aa: CSARTTSGGSTYNEQFF
len: 15; d_gene: TRBD1; v_gene: TRBV30; j_gene: TRBJ1-1; abundance: once; CDR3nt: TGTGCCTGGAGTGTACGCCCAGGGGGGAACACTGAAGCTTTCTTT; CDR3aa: CAWSVRPGGNTEAFF
len: 15; d_gene: .; v_gene: TRBV11-2; j_gene: TRBJ1-1; abundance: once; CDR3nt: TGTGCCAGCAGCTCGGGGCCCGGGACACGGATTGAAGCTTTCTTT; CDR3aa: CASSSGPGTRIEAFF
len: 15; d_gene: .; v_gene: TRBV28; j_gene: TRBJ2-3; abundance: .; CDR3nt: TGTGCCAGCAGTTTAGAGCCACACCGCACAGATACGCAGTATTTT; CDR3aa: CASSLEPHRTDTQYF